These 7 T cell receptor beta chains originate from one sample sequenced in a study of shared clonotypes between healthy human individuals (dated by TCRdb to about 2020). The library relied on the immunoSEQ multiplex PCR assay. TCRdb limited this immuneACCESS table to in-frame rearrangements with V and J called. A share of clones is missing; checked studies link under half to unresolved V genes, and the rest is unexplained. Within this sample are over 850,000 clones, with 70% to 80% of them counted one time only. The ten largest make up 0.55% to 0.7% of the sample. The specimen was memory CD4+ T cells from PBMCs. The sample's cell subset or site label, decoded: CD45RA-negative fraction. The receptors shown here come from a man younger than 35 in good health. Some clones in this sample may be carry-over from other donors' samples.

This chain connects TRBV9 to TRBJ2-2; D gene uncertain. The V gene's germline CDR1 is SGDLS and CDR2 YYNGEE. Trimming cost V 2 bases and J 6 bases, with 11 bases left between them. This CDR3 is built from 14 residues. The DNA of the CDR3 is TGTGCCAGCAGCGTCGGTGCCGTCCCCGGGGAGCTGTTTTTT. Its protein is CASSVGAVPGELFF.

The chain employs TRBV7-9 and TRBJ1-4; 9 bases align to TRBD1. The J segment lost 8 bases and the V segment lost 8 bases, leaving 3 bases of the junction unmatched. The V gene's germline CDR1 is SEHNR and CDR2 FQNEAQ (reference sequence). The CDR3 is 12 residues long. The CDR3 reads CASGTGTEKLFF. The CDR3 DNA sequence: TGTGCCAGCGGGACAGGGACGGAAAAACTGTTTTTT.

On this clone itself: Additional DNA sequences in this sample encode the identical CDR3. In nucleotides, the CDR3 is TGTGCCAGCAGCTCAGGGCTTTCCACAGATACGCAGTATTTT. This gives the protein CASSSGLSTDTQYF. V usage is TRBV7-9 and J usage is TRBJ2-3; TRBD1 might be the D (5 bases). The germline gives CDR1 SEHNR, CDR2 FQNEAQ (reference sequence). V lost 4 bases to trimming and J lost 2 bases, with 10 bases between them. The CDR3 contains 14 residues.

The CDR3 loop reads CASSPQQGFGNTIYF. The CDR3 DNA sequence: TGTGCCAGCTCACCACAACAGGGCTTCGGAAACACCATATATTTT. The J gene is TRBJ1-3, the V gene TRBV18, with TRBD1 as a possible D gene (6 bases). The CDR3 runs 15 residues. The V gene lost 1 base and the J gene lost 4 bases, with 11 bases spanning the gap. Germline V lookup: CDR1 KGHSH, CDR2 LQKENI.

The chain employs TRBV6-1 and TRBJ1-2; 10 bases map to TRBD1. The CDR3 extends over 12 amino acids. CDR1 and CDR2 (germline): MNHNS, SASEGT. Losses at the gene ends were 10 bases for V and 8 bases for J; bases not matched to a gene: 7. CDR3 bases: TGTGCCACCACCGGGACAGGGGTCGGCTACACCTTC. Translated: CATTGTGVGYTF.

Here the CDR3 reads CASSSPGVRPLYGYTF. CDR3 DNA sequence: TGTGCCAGCAGCTCCCCGGGAGTCCGCCCCCTCTATGGCTACACCTTC. The genes are TRBV5-6 and TRBJ1-2, with unresolved D. This CDR3 has 16 amino acids. In germline, CDR1 is SGHDT, CDR2 YYEEEE. The V end was cut by 3 bases, the J end by 4 bases, with 19 bases between.

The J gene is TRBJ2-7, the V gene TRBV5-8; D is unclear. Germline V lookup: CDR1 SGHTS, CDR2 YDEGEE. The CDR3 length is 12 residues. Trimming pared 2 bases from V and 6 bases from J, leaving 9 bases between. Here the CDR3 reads CASSLLFGEQYF. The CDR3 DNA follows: TGTGCCAGCAGCTTACTCTTTGGCGAGCAGTACTTC. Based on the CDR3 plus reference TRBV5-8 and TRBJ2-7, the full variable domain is EAGVTQSPTHLIKTRGQQATLRCSPISGHTSVYWYQQALGLGLQFLLWYDEGEERNRGNFPPRFSGRQFPNYSSELNVNALELEDSALYLCASSLLFGEQYFGPGTRLTVT.